The next 13 T cell receptor beta chains were all read from a single sample in a study of technical replicates of blood from several donors. The repertoire was sequenced with immunoSEQ multiplex PCR; TCRdb's copy has only in-frame clones and lacks some. The table includes some 87,000 clones, about 96% detected once. Material: T cells isolated from PBMCs. These TCRs come from a human donor in good health.

V is TRBV7-9 and J is TRBJ1-1, with a tentative D call TRBD1 (6 bases). V lost 1 base, J lost 4 bases, and 10 bases lay in between. CDR1 and CDR2 from the germline V gene are SEHNR and FQNEAQ (reference sequence). The CDR3 sequence is 14 residues long. CDR3 in amino acids: CASSLGQGSTEAFF. CDR3 nucleotides: TGTGCCAGCAGCTTAGGGCAGGGGAGCACTGAAGCTTTCTTT.

V usage is TRBV27 and J usage is TRBJ1-2, with D hard to call. Germline V gives CDR1 MNHEY, CDR2 SMNVEV (reference sequence). The CDR3 has 15 residues. V gave up 2 bases and J gave up 0 bases, with 10 bases separating them. The CDR3 region has the DNA TGTGCCAGCAGTTTAGCGGGGTCGACTAACTATGGCTACACCTTC. The encoded protein is CASSLAGSTNYGYTF.

V usage is TRBV11-2 and J usage is TRBJ2-7; 9 nucleotides line up with TRBD2. CDR3 length: 16 amino acids. Germline values: CDR1 SGHAT, CDR2 FQNNGV. Trimming removed 2 bases from V and 2 bases from J; junction bases left unmatched: 7. CDR3 in DNA: TGTGCCAGCAGCTTATCGGGACTAGCCTTAACCTACGAGCAGTACTTC. Encoded protein: CASSLSGLALTYEQYF.

The chain uses TRBV5-4 and TRBJ2-5, with TRBD2 identical over 8 bases. Germline V gene data show CDR1 as SGHNT and CDR2 as YYREEE (reference sequence). J was trimmed by 1 base and V by 2 bases; bases with no gene match: 4. This CDR3 is 15 amino acids long. The CDR3 bases are TGTGCCAGCAGCTTAGCGGGAGCGCCCCAAGAGACCCAGTACTTC. Translating it yields CASSLAGAPQETQYF.

The chain uses TRBV27 and TRBJ2-2, with 8 positions matching TRBD1. The CDR3 is 16 residues long. Looked up from germline, CDR1 is MNHEY and CDR2 is SMNVEV (reference sequence). V lost 6 bases, J lost 7 bases, and 13 bases stayed unmatched. The CDR3 DNA is TGTGCCAGCAGAAGAATCCGGGACAGGCATCGCGGGGAGCTGTTTTTT. The encoded protein is CASRRIRDRHRGELFF.

The table lists this clone with a count of one. The chain carries TRBV2 and TRBJ1-1; possibly TRBD1 for D (5 bases). The CDR3 contains 12 residues. Trimming took off 8 bases at V and 1 base at J, with 8 bases between the two ends. Germline CDR1 SNHLY, CDR2 FYNNEI. Written as DNA, the CDR3 is TGTGCCAGCGACAGCGCGAACACTGAAGCTTTCTTT. Translated: CASDSANTEAFF.

The rearrangement links TRBV30 to TRBJ1-2, with D unresolved. CDR1 and CDR2 from the germline V gene are GTSNPN and SVGIG (reference sequence). Trimming left V 1 base short and J 4 bases short, with 4 bases between. The CDR3 has 11 residues. The CDR3 nucleotides read TGTGCCTGGAGTGCACTCTATGGCTACACCTTC. Translated, it gives CAWSALYGYTF.

The rearrangement links TRBV28 to TRBJ2-7; TRBD2 agrees at 9 bases. Germline CDR1 MDHEN, CDR2 SYDVKM. The CDR3 is 15 amino acids. J lost 7 bases, V lost 4 bases, and 11 bases had no gene match. The CDR3 DNA sequence: TGTGCCAGCAGTTCTGGGCGGGAGGGCCGGGGGGAGCAGTACTTC. Its protein product is CASSSGREGRGEQYF.

The CDR3 DNA is TGTGCCAGCAGCGTAGATTGGACAATGAACACTGAAGCTTTCTTT. Protein product: CASSVDWTMNTEAFF. The J gene is TRBJ1-1, the V gene TRBV9; TRBD1 is a possible D gene (5 bases). V lost 0 bases to trimming and J lost 0 bases, with 9 bases between them. Germline CDR1 reads SGDLS; CDR2 reads YYNGEE. This CDR3 spans 15 amino acids.

The chain is built from TRBV4-3 and TRBJ1-4, with D hard to call. This CDR3 region has 16 residues. V lost 0 bases and J lost 7, with 15 bases in between. CDR1 is LGHNA, CDR2 YSLEER, per germline. The CDR3 bases are TGCGCCAGCAGCCAAGATGCGGCCGGTTTAAGTGAAAAACTGTTTTTT. Its protein is CASSQDAAGLSEKLFF.

This chain uses TRBV5-1 with TRBJ2-6; 12 positions agree with TRBD1. This CDR3 comprises 18 residues. Germline CDR1 and CDR2: SGHRS and YFSETQ. J lost 4 bases, V lost 1 base, and 6 bases had no gene match. The CDR3 spells CASSLRGQGAPGANVLTF. As DNA, the CDR3 is TGCGCCAGCAGCTTGCGGGGACAGGGGGCGCCCGGGGCCAACGTCCTGACTTTC.

The CDR3 region is CASVGQGSDGYTF. The CDR3 DNA reads TGTGCCAGCGTGGGACAGGGTTCGGATGGCTACACCTTC. The V and J genes are TRBV6-5 and TRBJ1-2, with TRBD1 matching 9 bases. Trimming took 8 bases from V and 6 from J; bases not matched to a gene: 7. CDR1 is MNHEY, CDR2 SVGAGI, per germline. The CDR3 is 13 amino acids.

The chain couples TRBV28 to TRBJ2-3; 7 bases are a match to TRBD2. V was pared by 9 bases and J by 3 bases, with 6 bases of the junction left unmatched. The CDR3 loop spans 13 amino acids. Germline V gene lookup returns CDR1 MDHEN and CDR2 SYDVKM. CDR3 in amino acids: CASRREITDTQYF. In nucleotides, the CDR3 is TGTGCCAGTCGGCGGGAGATTACAGATACGCAGTATTTT.